This T cell receptor (beta chain) was recorded in a study of neurological immune-mediated disorders (dated by TCRdb to the late 2010s). General notes on the study: Among the approximately 34 multiple sclerosis patients, relapsing-remitting MS accounted for 31 and secondary progressive MS accounted for 3. The cohort comprised 68 subjects: 15 or so HAM/TSP patients, 35 or so multiple sclerosis patients and approximately 20 healthy controls. The 90 to 110 TCR-beta libraries included longitudinal samples, technical triplicates and paired sorted CD4+ and CD8+ T-cell subsets alongside PBMC samples. Peripheral blood TCR-beta repertoires from HTLV-I-associated myelopathy (HAM/TSP) patients, multiple sclerosis patients and healthy controls were compared by UMI-based sequencing.

This clonotype was seen repeatedly, ten times or more. The antigen this receptor binds is unknown. It has no much larger one-base neighbor in the sample; base qualities were not kept. cDNA was synthesized by template-switch 5'RACE using a primer with a 10-nucleotide random unique molecular identifier that tagged each TCR transcript. Each sequencing run produced over 180 million TCR-beta sequences covering 15-18 subjects. The RNeasy kit was used for extraction of total RNA. TCR-beta VDJ regions were amplified with primers for the TCR constant region and the 5'RACE anchor, using the KAPA Real-time Library Amplification kit. A first PCR added sample indexes and Illumina adaptors, after which a second PCR increased the library yield. After Ampure bead purification, the TCR product of roughly 650 bp was size-selected on a 2% E-gel SizeSelection system. Library quality was checked on a Bioanalyzer, concentration was measured with Qubit, and libraries were quantified with the Kapa Library Quantification kit before pooling. Libraries were sequenced paired-end 2 x 150 bp on an Illumina HiSeq 2500. To increase sequence diversity, about 25-31% phiX was spiked into each library pool. The study's processing was this. Quality-filtered reads were processed with the UMI-based MiGEC pipeline, and over 75% of raw TCR sequences were removed by the MiGEC pipeline during error correction. VDJ genes were aligned to IMGT germline references, and each clonotype was defined by a unique CDR3 amino acid sequence together with V-J genes. Clonal expansion, Shannon diversity and CDR3 relatedness (CalcPairwiseDistances, ClusterSamples) were evaluated with VDJtools, and phylogenetic trees were built with CLCbio workbench. Clones with at least 8 unique UMIs were defined as expanded, with this threshold being based on coefficient-of-variation modelling across technical triplicates. In-frame beta chains were kept once TCRdb had trimmed the public reads at Q25 with fastp and called clones with MiXCR. Rows with a matching CDR3 protein are joined into one entry that keeps the most common DNA and genes. The V and J calls shown here were made by TCRdb, not taken from the authors' results. The sample yields fewer than 80,000 distinct CDR3 sequences; around 5% were counted once. Of the sample, 3% to 4% falls within the top ten clones.

What the authors observed across the whole study: Repertoires from 18 of 34 MS patients were grouped by phylogenetic analysis into a cluster of related CDR3 sequences, suggesting a possible repertoire-level signature. Expanded clones from different subjects shared no identical CDR3 amino acid sequences, which suggests that TCR-beta repertoires were private in all groups. TCR clonal expansion was greatest in HAM/TSP patients and smallest in MS patients, who ranked below even healthy controls. No clinical or MRI features were associated with the MS cluster, and the authors said that larger cohorts are needed.

For unsorted PBMC libraries, 2 million PBMCs were used after storage in RNAlater at -80 degrees C until RNA extraction. Multiple sclerosis patients were enrolled in a US clinical protocol evaluating disease progression by magnetic resonance imaging. Peripheral blood underwent Ficoll-Hypaque density gradient centrifugation to isolate PBMCs, which were then cryopreserved in liquid nitrogen. Counted from cysteine to phenylalanine, this CDR3 has 13 amino acids. The only DNA kept is the CDR3, 39 bases in frame from the first base. Cut back by 4 bases and 3 bases, the V and J ends lie 11 bases apart. Taken from the germline V gene (reference sequence), the CDR1 and CDR2 loops are SGHKS and YYEKEE.

Recombination joined TRBV5-5 with TRBJ2-7, with no D gene named confidently. Sequences were obtained from PBMCs. The clonotype was recovered from a woman aged 45-65 years with multiple sclerosis. The CDR3: CASSGNLGYEQYF. The sequenced DNA: TGTGCCAGCAGCGGCAATCTCGGCTACGAGCAGTACTTC.